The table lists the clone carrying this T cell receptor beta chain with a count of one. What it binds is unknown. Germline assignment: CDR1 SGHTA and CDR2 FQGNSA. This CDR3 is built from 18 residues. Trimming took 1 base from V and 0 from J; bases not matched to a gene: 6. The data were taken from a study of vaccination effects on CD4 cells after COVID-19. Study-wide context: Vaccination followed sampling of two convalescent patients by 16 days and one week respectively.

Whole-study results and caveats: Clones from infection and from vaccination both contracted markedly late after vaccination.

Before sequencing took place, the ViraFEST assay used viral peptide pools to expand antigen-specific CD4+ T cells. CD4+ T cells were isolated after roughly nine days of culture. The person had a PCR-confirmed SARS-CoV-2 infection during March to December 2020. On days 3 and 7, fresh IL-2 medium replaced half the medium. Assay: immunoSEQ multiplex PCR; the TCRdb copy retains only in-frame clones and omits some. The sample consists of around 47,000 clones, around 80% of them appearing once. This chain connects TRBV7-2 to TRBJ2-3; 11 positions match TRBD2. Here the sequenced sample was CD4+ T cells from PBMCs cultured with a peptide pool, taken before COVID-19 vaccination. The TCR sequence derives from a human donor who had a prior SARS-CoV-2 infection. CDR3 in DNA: TGTGCCAGCAGCTTAGGGGTACTAGCGGGAGCTAGCACAGATACGCAGTATTTT. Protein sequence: CASSLGVLAGASTDTQYF.